The T cell receptor (beta chain) under discussion was sequenced for a study of cytomegalovirus exposure and HLA in healthy donors. Per the germline V gene, CDR1 is LGHNA and CDR2 is YSLEER. V shed 4 bases and J shed 1 base, with 10 bases lying between them. The CDR3 is 14 residues long. With 60 Vbeta and 13 Jbeta primers, the PCR was carried out. This table comes from immunoSEQ multiplex PCR, and its TCRdb copy is limited to in-frame clones, with some not included. The table records more than 80,000 clones, 60% to 75% of them present only once. This clonotype originated in a male donor in good health and CMV-seropositive. The rearrangement uses TRBV4-3 and TRBJ1-1, with D unresolved. The sequencing sample was made of PBMCs. The CDR3 DNA reads as TGCGCCAGCAGCCGCAACCAGGAGAACACTGAAGCTTTCTTT. This encodes CASSRNQENTEAFF.